This T cell receptor beta chain was obtained from a study of Graves' ophthalmopathy and Graves' hyperthyroidism. General study findings and limits: Ophthalmopathy could be told apart from stable hyperthyroidism by a 13-signature model (87.88% sensitivity, approximately 81% specificity).

Worth noting for this clonotype: What it binds is not known.

Amplified TCR beta CDR3 regions were obtained using RNA transcripts as template. The first round was an RT-PCR with HTBI primers, and the second round was a multiplex PCR. TCRdb recomputed calls from the multiplex PCR reads with MiXCR, one row per CDR3 protein. The data contain 560,000 or so distinct CDR3 sequences, roughly 40% of them singletons. V was clipped by 5 bases and J by 3 bases, with 7 bases between them. The CDR3 is 12 residues long. Looked up from germline, CDR1 is SGHTA and CDR2 is FQGNSA. The clonotype originates from an adult man with Graves' hyperthyroidism. The sample comprised peripheral blood or thyroid tissue (not recorded which). The V call is TRBV7-2, the J call TRBJ1-1; D remains unclear. CDR3 residues: CASSKGDTEAFF. CDR3 bases: TGTGCCAGCAGCAAGGGAGACACTGAAGCTTTCTTT.